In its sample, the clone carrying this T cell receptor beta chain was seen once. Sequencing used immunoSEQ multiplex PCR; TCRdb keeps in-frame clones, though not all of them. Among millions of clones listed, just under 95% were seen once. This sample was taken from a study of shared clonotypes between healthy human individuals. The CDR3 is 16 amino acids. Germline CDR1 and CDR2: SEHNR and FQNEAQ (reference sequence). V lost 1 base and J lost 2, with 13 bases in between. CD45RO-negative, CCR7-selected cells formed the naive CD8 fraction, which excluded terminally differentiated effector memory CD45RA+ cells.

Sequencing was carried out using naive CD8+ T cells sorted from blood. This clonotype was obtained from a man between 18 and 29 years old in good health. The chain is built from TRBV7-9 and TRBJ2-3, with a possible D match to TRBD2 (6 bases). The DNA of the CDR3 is TGTGCCAGCAGCTTAGTAGCGACTAGTCTCACAGATACGCAGTATTTT. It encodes CASSLVATSLTDTQYF.